This entry concerns a single T cell receptor (beta chain). Germline V lookup: CDR1 MDHEN, CDR2 SYDVKM. There are 15 residues in the CDR3. V was pared by 7 bases and J by 2 bases, with 14 bases between. The source of the sample is a study of blood T cell repertoires in COVID-19. In the study overall: From T cells, B-cell-depleted T cells, or PBMCs came the material, which was cDNA or gDNA.

Original data processing: Reference gene primer amplification yielded estimated nucleated cell counts. Sequencing used immunoSEQ multiplex PCR; TCRdb keeps in-frame clones, though not all of them. V and J calls and clone size are as listed in that table; D and trimming were resolved from the DNA. Of tens of thousands of clones in the sample, over 60% were seen once. The receptor was derived from a human donor in a cohort sampled during active COVID-19. The V and J genes are TRBV28 and TRBJ1-4; D may be TRBD1 (6 bases). The sequenced sample was peripheral blood. This chain's CDR3 is CASTSGGATNEKLFF. The CDR3 nucleotides are TGTGCCAGCACCTCGGGGGGGGCGACTAATGAAAAACTGTTTTTT. Complete variable domain (other parts from reference TRBV28 and TRBJ1-4): DVKVTQSSRYLVKRTGEKVFLECVQDMDHENMFWYRQDPGLGLRLIYFSYDVKMKEKGDIPEGYSVSREKKERFSLILESASTNQTSMYLCASTSGGATNEKLFFGSGTQLSVL.